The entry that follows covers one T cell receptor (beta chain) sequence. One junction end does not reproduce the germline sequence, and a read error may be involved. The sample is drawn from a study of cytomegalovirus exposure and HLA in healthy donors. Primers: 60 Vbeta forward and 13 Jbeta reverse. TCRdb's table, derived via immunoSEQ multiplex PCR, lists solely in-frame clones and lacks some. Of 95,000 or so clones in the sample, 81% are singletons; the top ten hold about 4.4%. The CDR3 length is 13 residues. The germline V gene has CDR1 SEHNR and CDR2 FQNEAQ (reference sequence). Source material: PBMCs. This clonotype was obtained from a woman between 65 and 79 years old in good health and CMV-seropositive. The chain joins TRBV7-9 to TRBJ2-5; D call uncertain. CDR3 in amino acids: CSSSLEAQETQYF. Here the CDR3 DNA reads TGTTCCAGCAGCTTAGAAGCACAAGAGACCCAGTACTTC.